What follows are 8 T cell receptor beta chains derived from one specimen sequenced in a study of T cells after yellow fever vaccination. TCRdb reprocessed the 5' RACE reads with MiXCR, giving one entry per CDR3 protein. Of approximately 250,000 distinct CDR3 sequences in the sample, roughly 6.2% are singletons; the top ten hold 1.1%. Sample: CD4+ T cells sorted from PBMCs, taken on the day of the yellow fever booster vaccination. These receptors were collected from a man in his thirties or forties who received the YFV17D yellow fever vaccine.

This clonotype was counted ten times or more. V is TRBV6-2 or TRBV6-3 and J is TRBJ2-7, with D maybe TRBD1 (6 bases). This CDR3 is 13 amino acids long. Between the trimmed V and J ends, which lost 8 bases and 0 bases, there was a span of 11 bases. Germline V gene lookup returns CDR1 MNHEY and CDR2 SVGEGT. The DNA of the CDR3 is TGTGCCAGCTGGGGACACCGCTCCTACGAGCAGTACTTC. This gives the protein CASWGHRSYEQYF.

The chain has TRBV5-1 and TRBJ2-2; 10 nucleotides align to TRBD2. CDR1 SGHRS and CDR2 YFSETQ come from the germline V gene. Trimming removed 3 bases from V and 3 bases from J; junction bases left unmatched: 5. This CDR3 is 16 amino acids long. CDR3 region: CASSSPAGGHTGELFF. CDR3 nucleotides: TGCGCCAGCAGCTCGCCAGCGGGAGGGCACACCGGGGAGCTGTTTTTT. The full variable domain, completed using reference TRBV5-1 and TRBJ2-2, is KAGVTQTPRYLIKTRGQQVTLSCSPISGHRSVSWYQQTPGQGLQFLFEYFSETQRNKGNFPGRFSGRQFSNSRSEMNVSTLELGDSALYLCASSSPAGGHTGELFFGEGSRLTVL.

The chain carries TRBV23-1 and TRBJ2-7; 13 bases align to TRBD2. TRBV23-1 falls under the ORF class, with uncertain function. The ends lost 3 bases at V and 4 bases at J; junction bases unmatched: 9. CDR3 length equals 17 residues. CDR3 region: CASSHSPGTSGKYEQYF. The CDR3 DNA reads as TGCGCCAGCAGTCATTCTCCCGGGACTAGCGGGAAGTACGAGCAGTACTTC.

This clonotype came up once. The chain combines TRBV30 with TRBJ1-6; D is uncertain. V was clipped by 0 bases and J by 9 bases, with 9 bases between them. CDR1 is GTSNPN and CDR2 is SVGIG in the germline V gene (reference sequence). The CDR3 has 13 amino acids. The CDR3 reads CAWSVKGGSPLHF. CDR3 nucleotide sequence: TGTGCCTGGAGTGTTAAGGGTGGTTCACCCCTCCACTTT.

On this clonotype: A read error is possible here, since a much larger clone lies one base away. CDR3 region: CASGIDRSGNTQYF. CDR3 coding DNA: TGTGCCAGCGGCATCGACAGGTCAGGGAATACGCAGTATTTT. The V and J genes are TRBV7-2 and TRBJ2-3; possibly TRBD1 for D (6 bases). Germline V CDR1 and CDR2: SGHTA, FQGNSA. The V and J ends lost 8 bases and 7 bases respectively, with 19 bases between them. The length of the CDR3 is 14 residues.

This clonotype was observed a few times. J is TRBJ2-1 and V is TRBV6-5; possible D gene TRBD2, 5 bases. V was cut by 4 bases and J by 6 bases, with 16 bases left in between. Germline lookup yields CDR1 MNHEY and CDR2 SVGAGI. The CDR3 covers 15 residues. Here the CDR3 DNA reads TGTGCCAGCAGTTTTACCTCGCTAGCTTCCAATGAGCAGTTCTTC. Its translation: CASSFTSLASNEQFF.

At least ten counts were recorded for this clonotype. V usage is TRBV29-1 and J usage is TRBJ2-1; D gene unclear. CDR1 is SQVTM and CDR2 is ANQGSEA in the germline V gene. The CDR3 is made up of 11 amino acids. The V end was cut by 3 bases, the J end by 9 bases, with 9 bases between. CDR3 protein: CSVDLVSEQFF. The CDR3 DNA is TGCAGCGTTGATCTGGTTTCTGAGCAGTTCTTC.

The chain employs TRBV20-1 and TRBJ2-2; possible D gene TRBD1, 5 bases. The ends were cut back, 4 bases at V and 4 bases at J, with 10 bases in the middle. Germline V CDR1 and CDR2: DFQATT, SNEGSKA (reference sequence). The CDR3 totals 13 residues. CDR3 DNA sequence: TGCAGTGCTATATTAGGGGTCACCGGGGAGCTGTTTTTT. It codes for CSAILGVTGELFF.